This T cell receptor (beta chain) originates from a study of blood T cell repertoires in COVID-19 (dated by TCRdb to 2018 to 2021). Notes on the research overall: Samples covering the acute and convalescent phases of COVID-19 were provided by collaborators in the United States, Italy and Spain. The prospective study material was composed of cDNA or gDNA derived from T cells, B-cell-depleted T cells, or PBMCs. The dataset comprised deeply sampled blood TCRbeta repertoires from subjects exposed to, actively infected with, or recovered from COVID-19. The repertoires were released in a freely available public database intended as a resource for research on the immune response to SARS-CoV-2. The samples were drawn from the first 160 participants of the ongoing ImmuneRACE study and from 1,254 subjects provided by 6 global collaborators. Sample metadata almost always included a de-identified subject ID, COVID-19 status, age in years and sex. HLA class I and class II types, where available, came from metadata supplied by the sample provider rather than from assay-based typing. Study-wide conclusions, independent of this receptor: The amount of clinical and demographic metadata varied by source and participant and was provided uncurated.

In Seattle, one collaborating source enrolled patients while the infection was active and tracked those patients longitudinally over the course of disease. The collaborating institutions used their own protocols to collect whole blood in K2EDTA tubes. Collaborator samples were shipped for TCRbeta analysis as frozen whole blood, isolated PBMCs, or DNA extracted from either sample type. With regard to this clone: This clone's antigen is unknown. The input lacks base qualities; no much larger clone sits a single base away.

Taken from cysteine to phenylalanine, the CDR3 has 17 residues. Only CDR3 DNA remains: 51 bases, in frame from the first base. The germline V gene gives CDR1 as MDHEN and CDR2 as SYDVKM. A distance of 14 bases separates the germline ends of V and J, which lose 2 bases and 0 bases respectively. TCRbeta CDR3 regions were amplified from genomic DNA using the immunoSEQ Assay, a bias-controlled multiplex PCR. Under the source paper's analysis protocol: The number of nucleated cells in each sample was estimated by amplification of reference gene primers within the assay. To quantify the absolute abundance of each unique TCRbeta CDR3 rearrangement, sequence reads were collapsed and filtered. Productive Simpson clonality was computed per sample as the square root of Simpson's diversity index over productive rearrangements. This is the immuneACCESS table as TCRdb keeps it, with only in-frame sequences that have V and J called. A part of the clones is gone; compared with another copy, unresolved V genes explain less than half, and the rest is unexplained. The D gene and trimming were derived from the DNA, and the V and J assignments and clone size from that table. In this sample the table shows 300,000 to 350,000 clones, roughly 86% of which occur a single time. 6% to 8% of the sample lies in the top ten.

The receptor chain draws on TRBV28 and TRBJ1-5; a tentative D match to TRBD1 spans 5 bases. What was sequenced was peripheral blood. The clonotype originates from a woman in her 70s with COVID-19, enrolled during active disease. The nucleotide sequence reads TGTGCCAGCAGTTTAATGGGAGGGACCGGTAGCAATCAGCCCCAGCATTTT. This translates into CASSLMGGTGSNQPQHF.